Sequencing of this T cell receptor (beta chain) was carried out in a study of cytotoxic CD8 clonotypes in ibrutinib-treated CLL. Study details: After a median of 68 months, around 15 patients stayed remitted and about twelve progressed; responses had been partial in some 24 and complete in 2. Sequencing produced an average of roughly 270,000 productive templates and about 99,000 productive rearrangements per sample.

The length of the CDR3 is 15 residues. Trimming took 0 bases from V and 5 from J, leaving 12 bases between them. Germline lookup yields CDR1 SGHRS and CDR2 YFSETQ. The planned depth of sequencing spanned 1 in 200,000 to 1 in 1 million T cells. Assay used: immunoSEQ multiplex PCR; TCRdb lists only in-frame clones, some missing. The sample holds tens of thousands of clones, approximately 45% seen once. This clone was counted a few times. The clonotype comes from a human donor with chronic lymphocytic leukemia. V usage is TRBV5-1 and J usage is TRBJ2-1; a possible D gene is TRBD1 (5 bases). The material sequenced was PBMCs, taken before ibrutinib treatment. CDR3 region: CASSLGPRVDNEQFF. The CDR3 nucleotides read TGCGCCAGCAGCTTGGGTCCCAGGGTGGACAATGAGCAGTTCTTC.